The next 6 T cell receptor beta chains were all read from a single sample in a study of blood T cells in healthy people across ages. Using a J-beta primer mix together with a sample-barcoded 5' primer, a second PCR was run for about 6 to 12 cycles. TCRdb independently ran MiXCR on the 5' RACE reads; one entry per CDR3 protein. The sample has over a million distinct CDR3 sequences; approximately 60% are singletons. Sample: blood. Every receptor here comes from a young man in good health.

J is TRBJ1-4 and V is TRBV12-5; D perhaps matches TRBD1 (6 bases). With 3 bases removed from V and 7 bases from J, the gap between germline ends came to 24 bases. CDR1 is LGHNT, CDR2 FRNRAP, per germline. This CDR3 has 18 amino acids. The CDR3 spells CASGFGQHLTTNVEKLFF. CDR3 nucleotide sequence: TGTGCTAGTGGTTTCGGACAGCACCTCACAACTAATGTTGAAAAACTGTTTTTT.

The gene calls are TRBV10-3 and TRBJ2-1; 8 nucleotides align to TRBD2. This CDR3 has 16 residues. Germline V gene data show CDR1 as ENHRY and CDR2 as SYGVKD. With V trimmed by 0 bases and J by 5 bases, 6 bases remained unmatched. The CDR3 here is CAISESILAADNEQFF. The CDR3 region has the DNA TGTGCCATCAGTGAGTCGATACTAGCGGCGGACAATGAGCAGTTCTTC.

The rearrangement joins TRBV10-3 to TRBJ2-7; no clear D gene. Looked up from germline, CDR1 is ENHRY and CDR2 is SYGVKD. V was shortened by 0 bases and J by 3 bases, with 9 bases between the two germline ends. CDR3 length: 14 residues. Written as DNA, the CDR3 is TGTGCCATCAGTGAGTCTGGCCACCTCTACGAGCAGTACTTC. Protein product: CAISESGHLYEQYF.

This clonotype turned up a few times. This rearrangement joins TRBV12-3 or TRBV12-4 to TRBJ2-7; TRBD2 agrees at 7 bases. This CDR3 contains 16 residues. V shed 7 bases and J 0 bases; nucleotides not matched to a gene: 12. CDR3 nucleotides: TGTGCCAGCAACCTCGGACCAGGGAGGGTCTCCTACGAGCAGTACTTC. Protein product: CASNLGPGRVSYEQYF.

In the case of this clonotype: One end of the junction fails to match germline, which may point to a read error. V and J are TRBV7-2 and TRBJ2-4, with D unresolved. Germline V lookup: CDR1 SGHTA, CDR2 FQGNSA. The CDR3 has 15 amino acids. CDR3: CASSLGWEEKNIQYF. The DNA of the CDR3 is TGTGCCAGCAGCTTAGGTTGGGAAGAGAAAAACATCCAGTACTTC.

This clonotype was detected a few times. The chain has TRBV29-1 and TRBJ2-3, with 7 positions matching TRBD1. Germline-derived CDR1 and CDR2 are SQVTM and ANQGSEA. J was trimmed by 5 bases and V by 4 bases; bases with no gene match: 6. The CDR3 runs to 13 residues. The CDR3 sequence: CSVAPGGVDTQYF. The CDR3 region has the DNA TGCAGCGTTGCGCCAGGGGGAGTAGATACGCAGTATTTT.